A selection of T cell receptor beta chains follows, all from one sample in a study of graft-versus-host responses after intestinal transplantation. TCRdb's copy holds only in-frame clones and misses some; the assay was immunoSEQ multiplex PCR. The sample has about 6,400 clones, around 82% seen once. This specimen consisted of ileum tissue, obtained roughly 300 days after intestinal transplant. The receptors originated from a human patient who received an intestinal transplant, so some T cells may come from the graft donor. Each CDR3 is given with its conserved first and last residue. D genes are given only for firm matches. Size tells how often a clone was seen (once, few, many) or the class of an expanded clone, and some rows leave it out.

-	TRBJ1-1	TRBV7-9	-	CASSLSSGAEAFF	TGTGCCAGCAGCTTATCGTCAGGGGCTGAAGCTTTCTTT
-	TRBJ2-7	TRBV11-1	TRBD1	CASSLASQGAGEQYF	TGTGCCAGCAGCTTAGCGTCACAGGGGGCGGGAGAGCAGTACTTC
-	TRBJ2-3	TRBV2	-	CASSPQGLHPGDTQYF	TGTGCCAGCAGTCCCCAGGGACTCCACCCGGGGGATACGCAGTATTTT
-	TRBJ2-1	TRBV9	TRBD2	CASSVGLAGGAEQFF	TGTGCCAGCAGCGTAGGGCTAGCGGGAGGTGCTGAGCAGTTCTTC
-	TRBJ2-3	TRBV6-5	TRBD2	CASGSGGTDTQYF	TGTGCCAGCGGTAGCGGGGGCACAGATACGCAGTATTTT
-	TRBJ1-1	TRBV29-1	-	CSAVQGSNTEAFF	TGCAGCGCTGTACAGGGTTCCAACACTGAAGCTTTCTTT
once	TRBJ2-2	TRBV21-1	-	CASSNSIHRDYHTGELFF	TGTGCCAGCAGCAATTCGATACACCGGGACTACCACACCGGGGAGCTGTTTTTT
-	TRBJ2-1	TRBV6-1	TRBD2	CASTGLAGVNEQFF	TGTGCCAGCACGGGGCTAGCGGGAGTTAATGAGCAGTTCTTC
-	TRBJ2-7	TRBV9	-	CASSVGTGTEQYF	TGTGCCAGCAGCGTAGGTACAGGGACCGAGCAGTACTTC
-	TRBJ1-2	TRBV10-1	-	CASSVGGIGYTF	TGCGCCAGCAGTGTGGGCGGGATCGGCTACACCTTC
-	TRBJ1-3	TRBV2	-	CASTRDSGNTIYF	TGTGCCAGCACCAGGGACTCTGGAAACACCATATATTTT
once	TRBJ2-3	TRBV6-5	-	CASRSDSTDTQYF	TGTGCCAGCAGGTCAGACAGCACAGATACGCAGTATTTT
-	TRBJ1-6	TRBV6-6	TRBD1	CASTMDRGGSPLHF	TGTGCCAGCACCATGGACAGGGGAGGTTCACCCCTCCACTTT
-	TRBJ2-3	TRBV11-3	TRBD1	CASSLGQGKDTQYF	TGTGCCAGCAGCTTGGGACAGGGGAAAGATACGCAGTATTTT
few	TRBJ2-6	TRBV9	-	CASSESTVVTSGANVLTF	TGTGCCAGCAGCGAGAGTACGGTGGTTACCTCTGGGGCCAACGTCCTGACTTTC
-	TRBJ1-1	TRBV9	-	CASSVDPGKNTEAFF	TGTGCCAGCAGCGTAGATCCAGGGAAGAACACTGAAGCTTTCTTT
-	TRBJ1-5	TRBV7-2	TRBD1	CASSSGQEYYSNQPQHF	TGTGCCAGCAGCTCCGGACAGGAATATTATAGCAATCAGCCCCAGCATTTT
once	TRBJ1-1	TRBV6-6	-	CASSYSRTEAFF	TGTGCCAGCAGTTACTCGAGGACTGAAGCTTTCTTT
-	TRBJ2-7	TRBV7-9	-	CASSFLGGLCEQYF	TGTGCCAGCAGCTTCCTCGGAGGACTATGCGAGCAGTACTTC
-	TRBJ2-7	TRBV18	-	CASSPTRVSSYEQYF	TGTGCCAGCTCACCTACCAGGGTGAGCTCCTACGAGCAGTACTTC
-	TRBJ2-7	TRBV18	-	CASSPGTTYEQYF	TGTGCCAGCTCACCAGGGACAACCTACGAGCAGTACTTC
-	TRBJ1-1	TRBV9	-	CASSVANETVWMNTEAFF	TGTGCCAGCAGCGTAGCTAACGAGACAGTATGGATGAACACTGAAGCTTTCTTT
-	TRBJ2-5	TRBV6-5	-	CASSYSGGWETQYF	TGTGCCAGCAGTTACAGTGGGGGCTGGGAGACCCAGTACTTC
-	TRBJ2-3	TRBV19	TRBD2	CASSGSAGGAGSPTDTQYF	TGTGCCAGTAGTGGATCCGCAGGAGGAGCGGGAAGCCCCACAGATACGCAGTATTTT
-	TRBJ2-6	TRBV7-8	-	CASSTTAYPQSRANVLTF	TGTGCCAGCAGCACAACAGCTTACCCACAAAGTCGGGCCAACGTCCTGACTTTC
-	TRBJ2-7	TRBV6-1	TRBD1	CASSESGTGGYEQYF	TGTGCCAGCAGTGAATCCGGGACAGGGGGCTACGAGCAGTACTTC
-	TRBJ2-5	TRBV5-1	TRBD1	CASSLDRGQGETQYF	TGCGCCAGCAGCTTGGACAGGGGGCAAGGAGAGACCCAGTACTTC
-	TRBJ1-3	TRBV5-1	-	CASSSGGGENTIYF	TGCGCCAGCAGCTCGGGGGGTGGAGAAAACACCATATATTTT
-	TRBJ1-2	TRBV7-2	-	CASSLGHYGYTF	TGTGCCAGCAGCTTAGGACACTATGGCTACACCTTC
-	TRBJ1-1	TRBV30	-	CAWSVVSMNTEAFF	TGTGCCTGGAGTGTAGTGAGTATGAACACTGAAGCTTTCTTT
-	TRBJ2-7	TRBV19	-	CASSMGGSNEQYF	TGTGCCAGTAGTATGGGAGGTAGTAACGAGCAGTACTTC
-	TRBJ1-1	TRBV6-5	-	CASSYMFAGMNTEAFF	TGTGCCAGCAGTTACATGTTCGCAGGCATGAACACTGAAGCTTTCTTT